The sequence of this TCR beta chain was determined in a study of blood T cells in healthy people across ages. Study-wide results and caveats: Among long-lived donors, naive CD4+ cells were more numerous and diversity higher than in aged donors.

The CDR3 sequence is 11 residues long. The ends were cut back, 7 bases at V and 8 bases at J, with 14 bases in the middle. Germline lookup yields CDR1 SQVTM and CDR2 ANQGSEA. Every donor contributed around 10 milliliters of peripheral blood by blood draw. This clonotype was counted only a few times. Its antigen remains unknown. Through a sample-barcoded 5' primer and a J-beta primer mix, a second PCR was run for 7 to 11 cycles. The template-switch adaptor was a 5' adaptor with 12 random nucleotides. It tagged each cDNA molecule. Each of the samples gave a minimum of 3 million paired-end reads that contained CDR3. TCRdb itself ran the 5' RACE reads through MiXCR, one entry per CDR3 protein. In the table there are 920,000 or so distinct CDR3 sequences, less than 50% of which are singletons.

The clonotype comes from a woman aged 60-75 years in good health. The specimen was blood. The V gene is TRBV29-1, the J gene TRBJ1-2; D not certain. The CDR3 coding sequence is TGCAGCGCCCGGGCTGGGGAAGGCTACACCTTC. Protein: CSARAGEGYTF.